This TCR beta chain was recorded in a study of blood T cells in healthy people across ages. The V gene's germline CDR1 is SGHRS and CDR2 YFSETQ. V was shortened by 0 bases and J by 0 bases, with 10 bases between the two germline ends. The CDR3 contains 15 residues. Isolated per sample were at least 6 million PBMCs. There are many counts of this clonotype. For the second PCR, which ran for roughly 7 to 11 cycles, a sample-barcoded 5' primer and a J-beta primer mix were used. TCRdb used MiXCR to reprocess the 5' RACE reads, holding one entry per CDR3 protein. This table has about 930,000 distinct CDR3 sequences, roughly 28% appearing once. The same data also contributed to another study, on T cells of mothers and their children. This second study notes: Per child, 2.8 million or so TCR beta CDR3 reads were obtained, against over 9.5 million per mother. In unrelated and related pairs, TCR recombination output is shaped in a similar way by thymic selection.

The chain combines TRBV5-1 with TRBJ2-7; D might be TRBD1 (5 bases). The clonotype originates from a woman between 35 and 50 years old in good health. Material: blood. The CDR3 DNA sequence: TGCGCCAGCAGCTTGGTCTCAGGGTACTCCTACGAGCAGTACTTC. Amino acid sequence: CASSLVSGYSYEQYF.